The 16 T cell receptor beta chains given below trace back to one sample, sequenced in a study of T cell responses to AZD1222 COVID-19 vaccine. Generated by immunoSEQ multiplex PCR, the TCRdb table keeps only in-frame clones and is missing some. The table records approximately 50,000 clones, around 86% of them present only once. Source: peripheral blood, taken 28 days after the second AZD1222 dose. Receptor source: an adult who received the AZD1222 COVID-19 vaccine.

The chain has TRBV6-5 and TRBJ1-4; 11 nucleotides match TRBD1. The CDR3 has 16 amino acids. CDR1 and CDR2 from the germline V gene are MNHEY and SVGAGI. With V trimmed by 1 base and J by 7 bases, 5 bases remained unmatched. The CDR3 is CASSYFRTGGSEKLFF. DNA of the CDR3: TGTGCCAGCAGTTACTTCCGGACAGGGGGCAGTGAAAAACTGTTTTTT.

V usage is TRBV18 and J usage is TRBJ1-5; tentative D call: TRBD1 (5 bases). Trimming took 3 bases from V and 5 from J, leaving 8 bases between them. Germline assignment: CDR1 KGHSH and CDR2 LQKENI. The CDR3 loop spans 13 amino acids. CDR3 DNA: TGTGCCAGCTCACCGGAAGGGGATCAGCCCCAGCATTTT. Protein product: CASSPEGDQPQHF.

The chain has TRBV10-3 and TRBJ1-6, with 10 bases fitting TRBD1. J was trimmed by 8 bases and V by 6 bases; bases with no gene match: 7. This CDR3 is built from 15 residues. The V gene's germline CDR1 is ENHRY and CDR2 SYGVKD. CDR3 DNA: TGTGCCATCAGCACGGACAGGGGGTCTGATTCACCCCTCCACTTT. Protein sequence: CAISTDRGSDSPLHF.

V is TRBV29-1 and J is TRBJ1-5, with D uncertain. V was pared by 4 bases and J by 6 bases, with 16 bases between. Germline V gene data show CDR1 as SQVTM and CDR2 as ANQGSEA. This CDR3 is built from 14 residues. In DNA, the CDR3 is TGCAGCGTTGTAAAGGATACGAATGGTCAGCCCCAGCATTTT. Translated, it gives CSVVKDTNGQPQHF.

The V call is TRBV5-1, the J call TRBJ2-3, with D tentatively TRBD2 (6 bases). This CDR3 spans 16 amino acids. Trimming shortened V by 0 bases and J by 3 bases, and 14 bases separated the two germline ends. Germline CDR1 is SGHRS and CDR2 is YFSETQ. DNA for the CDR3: TGCGCCAGCAGCTTGGAAGGTTTCGGAGGGACAGATACGCAGTATTTT. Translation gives CASSLEGFGGTDTQYF.

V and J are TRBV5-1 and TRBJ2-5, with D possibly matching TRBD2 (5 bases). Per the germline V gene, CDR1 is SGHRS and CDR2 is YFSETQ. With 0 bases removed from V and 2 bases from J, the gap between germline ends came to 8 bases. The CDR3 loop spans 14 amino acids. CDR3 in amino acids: CASSLATGQETQYF. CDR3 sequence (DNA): TGCGCCAGCAGCTTGGCCACGGGGCAAGAGACCCAGTACTTC.

CDR3 in DNA: TGTGCCAGCAGCTCCGGGGGCGAGCAGTACTTC. The encoded protein is CASSSGGEQYF. The chain combines TRBV7-3 with TRBJ2-7; maybe TRBD2 (6 bases). V was pared by 4 bases and J by 6 bases, with 7 bases between. This CDR3 has 11 residues. Germline loops: CDR1 SGHTA, CDR2 FQGTGA.

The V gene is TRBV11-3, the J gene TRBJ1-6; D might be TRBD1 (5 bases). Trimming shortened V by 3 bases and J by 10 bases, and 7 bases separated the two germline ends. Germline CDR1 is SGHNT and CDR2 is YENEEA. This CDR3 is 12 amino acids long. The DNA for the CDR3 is TGTGCCAGCAGCTTGGAGGGGTCACCCCTCCACTTT. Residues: CASSLEGSPLHF.

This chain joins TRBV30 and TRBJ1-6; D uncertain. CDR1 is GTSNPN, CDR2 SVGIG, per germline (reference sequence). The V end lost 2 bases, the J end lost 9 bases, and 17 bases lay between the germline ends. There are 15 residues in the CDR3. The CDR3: CAWSRAWREGSPLHF. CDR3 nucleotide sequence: TGTGCCTGGAGTCGGGCGTGGAGGGAAGGTTCACCCCTCCACTTT.

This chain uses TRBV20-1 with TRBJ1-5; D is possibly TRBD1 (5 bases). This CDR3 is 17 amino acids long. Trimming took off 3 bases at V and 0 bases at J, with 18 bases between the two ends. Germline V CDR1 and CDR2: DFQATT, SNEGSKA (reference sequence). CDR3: CSASYGAGGYSNQPQHF. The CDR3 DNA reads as TGCAGTGCTAGTTATGGGGCTGGGGGGTATAGCAATCAGCCCCAGCATTTT.

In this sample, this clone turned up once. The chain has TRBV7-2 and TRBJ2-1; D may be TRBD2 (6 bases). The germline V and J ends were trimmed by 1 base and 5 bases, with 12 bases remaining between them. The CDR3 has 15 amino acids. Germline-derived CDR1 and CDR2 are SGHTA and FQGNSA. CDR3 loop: CASSLEGSGDNEQFF. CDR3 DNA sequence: TGTGCCAGCAGCTTAGAGGGTAGCGGTGACAATGAGCAGTTCTTC. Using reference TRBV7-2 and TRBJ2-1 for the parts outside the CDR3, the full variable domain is GAGVSQSPSNKVTEKGKDVELRCDPISGHTALYWYRQSLGQGLEFLIYFQGNSAPDKSGLPSDRFSAERTGGSVSTLTIQRTQQEDSAVYLCASSLEGSGDNEQFFGPGTRLTVL.

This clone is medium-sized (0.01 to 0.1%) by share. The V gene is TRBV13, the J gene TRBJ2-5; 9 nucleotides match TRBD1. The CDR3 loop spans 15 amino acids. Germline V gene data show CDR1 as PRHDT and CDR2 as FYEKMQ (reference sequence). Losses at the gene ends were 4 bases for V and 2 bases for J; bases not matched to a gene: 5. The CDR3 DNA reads TGTGCCAGCAGCTCGGACAGGGGTCGACAAGAGACCCAGTACTTC. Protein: CASSSDRGRQETQYF.

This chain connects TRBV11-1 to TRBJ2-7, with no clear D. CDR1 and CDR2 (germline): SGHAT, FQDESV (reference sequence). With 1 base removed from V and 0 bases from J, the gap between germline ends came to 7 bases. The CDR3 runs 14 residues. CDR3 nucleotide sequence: TGTGCCAGCAGCTTAGGTGGCGGCTCCTACGAGCAGTACTTC. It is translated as CASSLGGGSYEQYF.

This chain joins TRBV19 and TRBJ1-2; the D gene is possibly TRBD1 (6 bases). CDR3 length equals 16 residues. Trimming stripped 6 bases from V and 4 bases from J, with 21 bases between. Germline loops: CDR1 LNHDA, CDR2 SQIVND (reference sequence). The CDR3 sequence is CASRITGAAVAYGYTF. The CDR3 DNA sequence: TGTGCCAGTAGGATCACGGGGGCAGCGGTAGCCTATGGCTACACCTTC.

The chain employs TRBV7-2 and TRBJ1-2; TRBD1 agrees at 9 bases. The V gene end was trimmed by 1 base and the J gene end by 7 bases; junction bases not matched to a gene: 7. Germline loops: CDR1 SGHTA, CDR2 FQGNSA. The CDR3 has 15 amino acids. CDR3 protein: CASSLGPDRGTGYTF. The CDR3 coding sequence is TGTGCCAGCAGCTTAGGCCCCGACAGGGGGACTGGCTACACCTTC.

CDR3 nucleotide sequence: TGTGCCAGCAGTGGATCAAGCCCAGCGGGGGCTTACACCGGGGAGCTGTTTTTT. Translating gives CASSGSSPAGAYTGELFF. This rearrangement joins TRBV2 to TRBJ2-2; 8 bases match TRBD2. Germline CDR1 is SNHLY and CDR2 is FYNNEI. This CDR3 contains 18 residues. V dropped 4 bases and J dropped 3; count of bases not matched to a gene: 13. Supplemented by reference TRBV2 and TRBJ2-2, the full variable domain reads EPEVTQTPSHQVTQMGQEVILRCVPISNHLYFYWYRQILGQKVEFLVSFYNNEISEKSEIFDDQFSVERPDGSNFTLKIRSTKLEDSAMYFCASSGSSPAGAYTGELFFGEGSRLTVL.